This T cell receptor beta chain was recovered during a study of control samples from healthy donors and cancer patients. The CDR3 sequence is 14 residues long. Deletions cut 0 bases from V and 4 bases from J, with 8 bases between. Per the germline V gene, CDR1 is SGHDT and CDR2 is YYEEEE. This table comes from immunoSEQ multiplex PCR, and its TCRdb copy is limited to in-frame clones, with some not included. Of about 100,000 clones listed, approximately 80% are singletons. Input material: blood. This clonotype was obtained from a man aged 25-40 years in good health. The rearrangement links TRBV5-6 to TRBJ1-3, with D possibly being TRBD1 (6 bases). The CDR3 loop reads CASSLEQGGNTIYF. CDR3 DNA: TGTGCCAGCAGCTTGGAACAGGGAGGAAACACCATATATTTT.